One sample yielded the 18 T cell receptor beta chains listed below, sequenced in a study of memory CD4+ T cells and cytomegalovirus serostatus. Single viable CD3+CD4+CD8-CD45RO+ cells were sorted as the memory CD4+ T cells. Using immunoSEQ multiplex PCR, the repertoire was profiled, and TCRdb retains in-frame clones only, with some absent. The table includes about 57,000 clones, 65% to 80% detected once. The sample comprised memory CD4+ T cells from blood. The source is an adult in good health and CMV-seronegative.

The chain uses TRBV2 and TRBJ1-1, with D perhaps TRBD1 (6 bases). The CDR3 spans 12 residues. Trimming shortened V by 5 bases and J by 6 bases, and 10 bases separated the two germline ends. CDR1 SNHLY and CDR2 FYNNEI come from the germline V gene. The CDR3 DNA is TGTGCCAGCAGTATGGACAGTGCTGAAGCTTTCTTT. Protein: CASSMDSAEAFF. Full variable domain (remainder filled in from reference TRBV2 and TRBJ1-1): EPEVTQTPSHQVTQMGQEVILRCVPISNHLYFYWYRQILGQKVEFLVSFYNNEISEKSEIFDDQFSVERPDGSNFTLKIRSTKLEDSAMYFCASSMDSAEAFFGQGTRLTVV.

V is TRBV11-1 and J is TRBJ2-1; 11 bases map to TRBD2. Germline V CDR1 and CDR2: SGHAT, FQDESV (reference sequence). The ends lost 2 bases at V and 3 bases at J; junction bases unmatched: 6. The CDR3 runs to 17 residues. CDR3 in amino acids: CASSLWTLAGGYNEQFF. CDR3 DNA sequence: TGTGCCAGCAGCTTATGGACCCTAGCGGGGGGCTACAATGAGCAGTTCTTC.

This sequence joins TRBV5-1 and TRBJ2-5; the match to TRBD1 covers 7 bases. The CDR3 is 15 residues long. Germline V gives CDR1 SGHRS, CDR2 YFSETQ. V was clipped by 4 bases and J by 0 bases; unmatched bases: 6. The CDR3 sequence: CASSNRDRNQETQYF. For the CDR3, the DNA is TGCGCCAGCAGCAACCGGGACAGAAACCAAGAGACCCAGTACTTC.

In its sample, this clone was seen a few times. The V gene is TRBV18, the J gene TRBJ2-6, with D perhaps matching TRBD1 (5 bases). Trimming took 3 bases from V and 0 from J, leaving 9 bases between them. The CDR3 has 16 residues. The germline V gene has CDR1 KGHSH and CDR2 LQKENI. The CDR3 coding sequence is TGTGCCAGCTCACCTGTCGACAGCTCTGGGGCCAACGTCCTGACTTTC. It encodes CASSPVDSSGANVLTF.

The rearrangement links TRBV4-1 to TRBJ2-1, with 12 bases identical to TRBD2. The CDR3 loop spans 16 amino acids. CDR1 and CDR2 (germline): MGHRA, YSYEKL. Trimming cost V 3 bases and J 8 bases; bases outside gene matches: 8. CDR3 coding DNA: TGCGCCAGCAGCCAGGCGGGACTAGCGGGTCTTTATGAGCAGTTCTTC. Translated, it gives CASSQAGLAGLYEQFF.

V gene TRBV5-1 combines with J gene TRBJ2-3, with 7 bases lining up with TRBD2. Per the germline V gene, CDR1 is SGHRS and CDR2 is YFSETQ. The J segment lost 4 bases and the V segment lost 4 bases, leaving 15 bases of the junction unmatched. This CDR3 comprises 17 residues. The DNA for the CDR3 is TGCGCCAGCAGCGAGCCCCGGAGATGGGGGGGTCCAGATACGCAGTATTTT. This gives the protein CASSEPRRWGGPDTQYF.

V is TRBV4-1 and J is TRBJ2-4, with 12 bases matching TRBD2. The ends lost 4 bases at V and 5 bases at J; junction bases unmatched: 3. The CDR3 has 15 residues. Germline V gives CDR1 MGHRA, CDR2 YSYEKL. Written as DNA, the CDR3 is TGCGCCAGCAGCCCGAGGACTAGCGGGGAAAACATTCAGTACTTC. Translating it yields CASSPRTSGENIQYF.

V and J are TRBV5-1 and TRBJ1-5; a weak D match, TRBD1 (5 bases). Deletions cut 5 bases from V and 11 bases from J, with 17 bases between. This CDR3 region has 13 residues. CDR1 and CDR2 from the germline V gene are SGHRS and YFSETQ. CDR3 DNA: TGCGCCAGCAGACACGACACCGAAGGGGCCCAGCATTTT. Its protein product is CASRHDTEGAQHF.

The rearrangement links TRBV5-4 to TRBJ1-2; D may be TRBD1 (6 bases). The CDR3 loop spans 14 amino acids. Germline CDR1 is SGHNT and CDR2 is YYREEE (reference sequence). Trimming took off 4 bases at V and 4 bases at J, with 14 bases between the two ends. As DNA, the CDR3 is TGTGCCAGCAGCGTGGGGGCAAACGTCTATGGCTACACCTTC. Translated: CASSVGANVYGYTF.

The chain has TRBV5-5 and TRBJ1-5; no clear D. Germline loops: CDR1 SGHKS, CDR2 YYEKEE (reference sequence). V was shortened by 0 bases and J by 1 base, with 8 bases between the two germline ends. This CDR3 comprises 15 residues. This chain's CDR3 is CASSLAGRSNQPQHF. CDR3 coding DNA: TGTGCCAGCAGCTTGGCTGGGAGGAGCAATCAGCCCCAGCATTTT. The whole variable domain, filled in from reference TRBV5-5 and TRBJ1-5, reads DAGVTQSPTHLIKTRGQQVTLRCSPISGHKSVSWYQQVLGQGPQFIFQYYEKEERGRGNFPDRFSARQFPNYSSELNVNALLLGDSALYLCASSLAGRSNQPQHFGDGTRLSIL.

The rearrangement uses TRBV19 and TRBJ1-2; 7 nucleotides line up with TRBD1. CDR1 LNHDA and CDR2 SQIVND come from the germline V gene (reference sequence). This CDR3 is 15 amino acids long. J lost 4 bases, V lost 5 bases, and 10 bases had no gene match. In DNA form, the CDR3 reads TGTGCCAGTAGTGCCATCGACAGGGCTCGCTATGGCTACACCTTC. It is translated as CASSAIDRARYGYTF.

The rearrangement joins TRBV7-8 to TRBJ2-7; possibly TRBD2 for D (5 bases). The germline CDR1 and CDR2 sequences are SGHVS and FQNEAQ. V dropped 1 base and J dropped 5 bases, with 18 bases sitting between them. The CDR3 has 16 residues. This CDR3 is CASSLVVGGSGHEQYF. CDR3 sequence (DNA): TGTGCCAGCAGCTTAGTGGTAGGTGGGAGTGGCCACGAGCAGTACTTC.

This clone was found a few times. At one of its ends the junction is not consistent with the germline gene, which may arise from a read error. The chain couples TRBV13 to TRBJ1-5, with TRBD1 matching 11 bases. The CDR3 loop spans 15 amino acids. CDR1 is PRHDT and CDR2 is FYEKMQ in the germline V gene (reference sequence). CDR3 nucleotides: TGTGCCAGCAGCCTAGGACAGGGGGCGCATCAGCCCCAGCATTTT. Translating it yields CASSLGQGAHQPQHF.

The J gene is TRBJ1-5, the V gene TRBV18, with 7 bases fitting TRBD1. The germline gives CDR1 KGHSH, CDR2 LQKENI. V was pared by 6 bases and J by 6 bases, with 8 bases of the junction left unmatched. The CDR3 is 14 residues long. The CDR3 loop is CASSRDSGAQPQHF. The CDR3 DNA reads as TGTGCCAGCTCGCGGGACAGTGGGGCTCAGCCCCAGCATTTT.

This clone has at least ten counts. The rearrangement joins TRBV30 to TRBJ1-4; 7 nucleotides agree with TRBD1. The CDR3 consists of 11 residues. With 5 bases clipped from V and 10 bases from J, the junction kept 4 bases outside the gene matches. CDR1 is GTSNPN, CDR2 SVGIG, per germline (reference sequence). This chain's CDR3 is CAWGQEGKLFF. As DNA, the CDR3 is TGTGCCTGGGGACAGGAGGGAAAACTGTTTTTT. Using reference TRBV30 and TRBJ1-4 for the parts outside the CDR3, the full variable domain is SQTIHQWPATLVQPVGSPLSLECTVEGTSNPNLYWYRQAAGRGLQLLFYSVGIGQISSEVPQNLSASRPQDRQFILSSKKLLLSDSGFYLCAWGQEGKLFFGSGTQLSVL.

The chain has TRBV7-2 and TRBJ1-4; 7 bases agree with TRBD1. Trimming took 2 bases from V and 11 from J; bases not matched to a gene: 11. Germline CDR1 SGHTA, CDR2 FQGNSA. There are 15 residues in the CDR3. The CDR3 reads CASSLSRDSFGKLFF. As DNA, the CDR3 is TGTGCCAGCAGCTTATCCCGGGACAGCTTTGGGAAACTGTTTTTT.

The chain recombines TRBV5-1 with TRBJ2-1, with 14 bases aligning to TRBD2. Trimming cost V 5 bases and J 5 bases; bases outside gene matches: 12. This CDR3 has 18 residues. Germline V CDR1 and CDR2: SGHRS, YFSETQ. CDR3 coding DNA: TGCGCCAGCAGGCTCGCACTGGGACTAGCGGGGGTAAACAATGAGCAGTTCTTC. It translates to CASRLALGLAGVNNEQFF.

The chain joins TRBV2 to TRBJ1-5; tentative D call: TRBD1 (5 bases). Germline V lookup: CDR1 SNHLY, CDR2 FYNNEI. CDR3 size: 14 residues. V gave up 5 bases and J gave up 6 bases, with 14 bases separating them. DNA for the CDR3: TGTGCCAGCAGTATGGGGGGTAGCGTTCAGCCCCAGCATTTT. It is translated as CASSMGGSVQPQHF. Filled out from reference TRBV2 and TRBJ1-5, the complete variable domain reads EPEVTQTPSHQVTQMGQEVILRCVPISNHLYFYWYRQILGQKVEFLVSFYNNEISEKSEIFDDQFSVERPDGSNFTLKIRSTKLEDSAMYFCASSMGGSVQPQHFGDGTRLSIL.